Listed below are T cell receptor beta chains from one sample, sequenced in a study of blood T cell repertoires in COVID-19. Assay: immunoSEQ multiplex PCR; the TCRdb copy retains only in-frame clones and omits some. The sample lists hundreds of thousands of clones, approximately 83% occurring once. Material for sequencing was PBMCs or T cells enriched from blood (not recorded which). The receptor source for this set is a man aged 30 to 39 who had recovered from COVID-19. The CDR3 runs from the conserved cysteine through the conserved F or W. A D gene is named only where the DNA matches it firmly. Some rows have no size entry. The others give once, few or many, or a class for an expanded clone.

clone_size,d_call,v_call,j_call,cdr3_length,cdr3_aa,cdr3_nt
-,TRBD1,TRBV4-1,TRBJ1-4,16,CASSQPPQGAREKLFF,TGCGCCAGCAGCCAACCCCCGCAGGGGGCAAGGGAAAAACTGTTTTTT
-,-,TRBV24-1,TRBJ2-3,14,CATSDPTFSDTQYF,TGTGCCACCAGTGATCCGACTTTCTCGGATACGCAGTATTTT
-,-,TRBV30,TRBJ1-1,12,CAWISGSTEAFF,TGTGCCTGGATTTCCGGGAGTACTGAAGCTTTCTTT
-,TRBD1,TRBV18,TRBJ1-4,15,CASSPGTGANEKLFF,TGTGCCAGCTCTCCCGGGACAGGGGCTAATGAAAAACTGTTTTTT
-,-,TRBV5-5,TRBJ2-6,18,CASSLVRVHHSGANVLTF,TGTGCCAGCAGCTTGGTTCGGGTACACCATTCTGGGGCCAACGTCCTGACTTTC
-,-,TRBV5-1,TRBJ1-3,13,CASSLEAGNTIYF,TGCGCCAGCAGCTTGGAAGCAGGAAACACCATATATTTT
-,TRBD2,TRBV6-2/TRBV6-3,TRBJ2-7,15,CASSYGPAGVAEQYF,TGTGCCAGCAGTTACGGTCCGGCGGGGGTGGCGGAACAGTACTTC
-,-,TRBV27,TRBJ1-5,15,CASTRNAFSDQPQHF,TGTGCCAGCACCAGGAACGCCTTTTCGGATCAGCCCCAGCATTTT
-,TRBD1,TRBV5-1,TRBJ2-5,16,CASSLAGTGVSETQYF,TGCGCCAGCAGCTTGGCCGGCACAGGGGTTTCGGAGACCCAGTACTTC
-,TRBD2,TRBV9,TRBJ2-1,16,CASSVGIAGTNNEQFF,TGTGCCAGCAGCGTAGGTATAGCGGGCACAAACAATGAGCAGTTCTTC
-,-,TRBV3-1/TRBV3-2,TRBJ1-4,15,CASSQDGGGIEKLFF,TGTGCCAGCAGCCAAGACGGGGGAGGGATTGAAAAACTGTTTTTT
-,-,TRBV9,TRBJ2-7,13,CASSLGLAYEQYF,TGTGCCAGCAGCTTGGGACTTGCCTACGAGCAGTACTTC
-,-,TRBV6-5,TRBJ1-5,14,CASSWGQLNQPQHF,TGTGCCAGCAGTTGGGGGCAGTTGAATCAGCCCCAGCATTTT
-,-,TRBV6-2/TRBV6-3,TRBJ1-5,17,CASSYTQYAIRNQPQHF,TGTGCCAGCAGTTACACCCAATATGCTATTCGCAATCAGCCCCAGCATTTT
-,TRBD2,TRBV7-3,TRBJ2-5,14,CASSFGGSQETQYF,TGTGCCAGCAGCTTCGGGGGGAGCCAAGAGACCCAGTACTTC
-,TRBD2,TRBV5-4,TRBJ2-2,16,CASSRGLAGGVGELFF,TGTGCCAGCAGCCGTGGACTAGCGGGGGGTGTCGGGGAGCTGTTTTTT
-,-,TRBV7-2,TRBJ2-3,14,CASSGRRGPDTQYF,TGTGCCAGCAGCGGTCGCCGGGGTCCAGATACGCAGTATTTT
-,-,TRBV5-8,TRBJ2-3,13,CASSSEVRDTQYF,TGTGCCAGCAGCAGTGAGGTCCGAGATACGCAGTATTTT
-,-,TRBV28,TRBJ1-1,12,CASSFTASEAFF,TGTGCCAGCAGTTTTACTGCCTCTGAAGCTTTCTTT
-,-,TRBV6-5,TRBJ1-5,15,CASSYSWGGDQPQHF,TGTGCCAGCAGTTACTCGTGGGGGGGTGATCAGCCCCAGCATTTT
-,-,TRBV7-9,TRBJ1-2,13,CALEAGTYYGYTF,TGTGCCCTGGAGGCAGGTACTTACTATGGCTACACCTTC
-,-,TRBV7-9,TRBJ2-1,18,CASSLAITYTSSYNEQFF,TGTGCCAGCAGCTTAGCCATAACCTACACTAGCTCCTACAATGAGCAGTTCTTC
-,-,TRBV7-9,TRBJ1-1,13,CASSLLGVSEAFF,TGTGCCAGCAGCTTATTAGGAGTTAGTGAAGCTTTCTTT
-,-,TRBV18,TRBJ2-7,15,CASSPPMGSSYEQYF,TGTGCCAGCTCACCCCCTATGGGGAGCTCCTACGAGCAGTACTTC
-,-,TRBV2,TRBJ1-1,13,CATSSEGNTEAFF,TGTGCCACCTCGAGCGAGGGGAACACTGAAGCTTTCTTT
-,-,TRBV7-2,TRBJ2-7,13,CASSLTRSYEQYF,TGTGCCAGCAGTTTAACGCGGTCCTACGAGCAGTACTTC
few,-,TRBV4-2,TRBJ2-3,15,CASSQDYRGTDTQYF,TGTGCCAGCAGCCAAGATTACAGGGGCACAGATACGCAGTATTTT
-,TRBD1,TRBV7-3,TRBJ2-5,13,CASSSGQGETQYF,TGTGCCAGCAGCTCGGGACAGGGAGAGACCCAGTACTTC
-,-,TRBV4-1,TRBJ1-6,15,CASSQERLYNSPLHF,TGCGCCAGCAGCCAAGAGCGGCTTTATAATTCACCCCTCCACTTT